The present T cell receptor (beta chain) was sequenced within a study of cytomegalovirus exposure and HLA in healthy donors. The CMV serostatus of this donor went unrecorded. This clone appeared once. Germline V CDR1 and CDR2: MNHEY, SMNVEV (reference sequence). The CDR3 extends over 11 amino acids. V shed 3 bases and J shed 7 bases, with 7 bases lying between them. It was with 60 Vbeta and 13 Jbeta primers that the PCR ran. Sequencing was performed with immunoSEQ multiplex PCR; in TCRdb, only in-frame clones are kept and a portion is missing. The data hold 150,000 or so clones, with more than 60% observed a single time.

The TCR was taken from a human donor in good health. The chain carries TRBV27 and TRBJ2-7; TRBD2 is a possible D gene (5 bases). The specimen sequenced was PBMCs. The CDR3 nucleotides are TGTGCCAGCAGTTTTAGGGAGGAGCAGTACTTC. It yields the protein CASSFREEQYF.